The 23 T cell receptor beta chains listed next were all sequenced from one sample in a study of T cells in Graves' hyperthyroidism and ophthalmopathy. Amplification of TCR beta CDR3 regions was performed using RNA transcripts as template. When the TCR CDR3 underwent first-round RT-PCR, the HTBI primer set was used. TCRdb re-derived calls from the multiplex PCR reads in MiXCR, one entry per CDR3 protein. This table has approximately 560,000 distinct CDR3 sequences, approximately 44% appearing once. The material sequenced was peripheral blood or thyroid tissue (not recorded which). The source is a young woman with Graves' hyperthyroidism.

The sample holds a few counts of this clonotype. This chain joins TRBV6-6 and TRBJ1-6; 7 bases line up with TRBD1. The CDR3 spans 17 residues. V dropped 2 bases and J dropped 10; count of bases not matched to a gene: 14. Looked up from germline, CDR1 is MNHNY and CDR2 is SVGAGI (reference sequence). CDR3 sequence: CASSYKTGTESYSPLHF. DNA of the CDR3: TGTGCCAGCAGTTACAAGACAGGGACCGAATCCTACTCACCCCTCCACTTT.

The V gene is TRBV20-1, the J gene TRBJ2-7, with 7 bases identical to TRBD2. This CDR3 has 13 amino acids. Germline trimming cut 3 bases from V and 6 bases from J; bases unmatched to any gene: 8. Looked up from germline, CDR1 is DFQATT and CDR2 is SNEGSKA (reference sequence). The CDR3 loop is CSARGNSGGEQYF. For the CDR3, the DNA is TGCAGTGCTAGGGGGAACTCGGGAGGCGAGCAGTACTTC.

Ten or more counts support this clonotype. The rearrangement joins TRBV19 to TRBJ1-3; D perhaps matches TRBD1 (5 bases). Germline-derived CDR1 and CDR2 are LNHDA and SQIVND (reference sequence). V was trimmed by 8 bases and J by 7 bases, leaving 12 bases between them. The CDR3 contains 12 residues. The CDR3 DNA is TGTGCCAGTGCGTTCGGGGGGAACACCATATATTTT. This translates into CASAFGGNTIYF.

This rearrangement joins TRBV29-1 to TRBJ1-1, with 12 positions matching TRBD1. Germline lookup yields CDR1 SQVTM and CDR2 ANQGSEA. V lost 6 bases and J lost 6; bases outside the gene matches: 14. The CDR3 runs 16 residues. Written as DNA, the CDR3 is TGCAGCGTCGCCCTAAGGGACAGGGGGCTTATGGCTGAAGCTTTCTTT. Encoded protein: CSVALRDRGLMAEAFF.

The chain is built from TRBV7-2 and TRBJ2-5; D perhaps matches TRBD2 (6 bases). The J call is in doubt because the DNA end fits TRBJ2-1 better. Germline V lookup: CDR1 SGHTA, CDR2 FQGNSA. The CDR3 totals 14 residues. The CDR3 is CASDRTGEGNEQFF. The CDR3 DNA is TGTGCCAGTGATAGGACGGGAGAGGGTAATGAGCAGTTCTTC.

This clonotype was recorded many times. The rearrangement uses TRBV7-9 and TRBJ2-5; D is unclear. The CDR3 is made up of 13 amino acids. V was clipped by 6 bases and J by 0 bases, with 8 bases between them. Germline V lookup: CDR1 SEHNR, CDR2 FQNEAQ (reference sequence). The CDR3 reads CASSLGNQETQYF. CDR3 in DNA: TGTGCCAGCAGTTTGGGCAACCAAGAGACCCAGTACTTC.

The V gene is TRBV7-2, the J gene TRBJ2-4; 7 bases line up with TRBD1. V was pared by 8 bases and J by 7 bases, with 8 bases of the junction left unmatched. CDR1 SGHTA and CDR2 FQGNSA come from the germline V gene. The CDR3 is made up of 13 amino acids. CDR3 in amino acids: CASQETGKNIQYF. The CDR3, as DNA: TGTGCCAGCCAAGAGACAGGGAAGAACATTCAGTACTTC.

The chain has TRBV10-3 and TRBJ1-6, with TRBD1 identical over 11 bases. CDR1 and CDR2 from the germline V gene are ENHRY and SYGVKD. The J segment lost 3 bases and the V segment lost 6 bases, leaving 1 base of the junction unmatched. This CDR3 is built from 15 residues. DNA for the CDR3: TGTGCCATCAGAGGGACAGGGGGCTATAATTCACCCCTCCACTTT. This gives the protein CAIRGTGGYNSPLHF.

Ten or more counts support this clonotype. The chain couples TRBV7-9 to TRBJ2-5; D is possibly TRBD2 (5 bases). Germline V gives CDR1 SEHNR, CDR2 FQNEAQ (reference sequence). The CDR3 totals 14 residues. The V and J ends lost 5 bases and 4 bases respectively, with 14 bases between them. CDR3 sequence: CASSPIGSRETQYF. CDR3 in DNA: TGTGCCAGCAGCCCCATAGGGAGCAGAGAGACCCAGTACTTC.

This rearrangement joins TRBV7-9 to TRBJ1-2, with TRBD1 matching over 7 bases. Germline trimming cut 0 bases from V and 7 bases from J; bases unmatched to any gene: 5. Germline-derived CDR1 and CDR2 are SEHNR and FQNEAQ (reference sequence). The CDR3 runs to 14 residues. The CDR3 protein is CASSLAGSGGGYTF. In DNA form, the CDR3 reads TGTGCCAGCAGCTTAGCGGGATCAGGGGGTGGCTACACCTTC.

This clonotype occurred a few times. Germline and junction disagree at one end, which may indicate a read error. This chain links TRBV7-9 with TRBJ2-5, with a tentative D call TRBD1 (6 bases). This CDR3 comprises 15 residues. In germline, CDR1 is SEHNR, CDR2 FQNEAQ (reference sequence). The CDR3 sequence is CASSLVAGARETQYF. CDR3 sequence (DNA): TGCGCCAGCAGCTTGGTCGCAGGGGCCAGGGAGACCCAGTACTTC.

V gene TRBV19 combines with J gene TRBJ1-1, with 7 bases fitting TRBD1. Germline loops: CDR1 LNHDA, CDR2 SQIVND (reference sequence). Trimming at V came to 1 base and at J to 0 bases, leaving 2 bases not matched to a gene. This CDR3 has 15 residues. The CDR3 DNA sequence: TGTGCCAGTAGTATAGTCGGACAGGTGAACACTGAAGCTTTCTTT. Translation gives CASSIVGQVNTEAFF.

This clonotype was counted only a few times. This chain connects TRBV7-9 to TRBJ2-5, with a tentative D call TRBD2 (6 bases). CDR3 length: 16 residues. Germline CDR1 reads SEHNR; CDR2 reads FQNEAQ (reference sequence). V lost 1 base and J lost 1, with 13 bases in between. CDR3 in amino acids: CASSLVLAHLQETQYF. Written as DNA, the CDR3 is TGTGCCAGCAGCTTAGTCCTAGCGCACCTCCAAGAGACCCAGTACTTC.

The rearrangement joins TRBV9 to TRBJ2-2; TRBD2 matches 8 bases. There are 15 residues in the CDR3. Trimming took 0 bases from V and 8 from J; bases not matched to a gene: 6. The V gene's germline CDR1 is SGDLS and CDR2 YYNGEE. CDR3 sequence: CASSVGGGRTGELFF. As DNA, the CDR3 is TGTGCCAGCAGCGTAGGAGGCGGGAGGACGGGGGAGCTGTTTTTT.

On this clonotype: Without the conserved terminal phenylalanine or tryptophan, this CDR3 likely stems from a read error. The V gene is TRBV2, the J gene TRBJ1-2; D unresolved. Germline assignment: CDR1 SNHLY and CDR2 FYNNEI. Between the trimmed V and J ends, which lost 3 bases and 1 base, there was a span of 3 bases. The CDR3 runs to 12 residues. The CDR3 region has the DNA TGTGCCAGCAGTGAGCTTAACTATGGCTACACCCTC. Translating it yields CASSELNYGYTL.

This clonotype was counted a few times. CDR3 sequence: CASSLARGGSGNTIYF. CDR3 bases: TGTGCCAGCAGCTTAGCCCGGGGGGGGTCTGGAAACACCATATATTTT. The V and J genes are TRBV7-2 and TRBJ1-3; a weak D match, TRBD1 (5 bases). The V gene lost 0 bases and the J gene lost 1 base, with 10 bases spanning the gap. This CDR3 has 16 residues. Germline CDR1 reads SGHTA; CDR2 reads FQGNSA.

This clonotype was detected ten times or more. The chain links TRBV2 to TRBJ1-6, with D hard to call. CDR1 SNHLY and CDR2 FYNNEI come from the germline V gene. The CDR3 covers 15 residues. Trimming shortened V by 10 bases and J by 7 bases, and 20 bases separated the two germline ends. The CDR3 bases are TGTGCCACTTCGCGGACCTCCATGGGAAATTCACCCCTCCACTTT. It yields the protein CATSRTSMGNSPLHF.

The chain recombines TRBV29-1 with TRBJ2-7; tentative D call: TRBD1 (6 bases). The CDR3 extends over 13 amino acids. CDR1 is SQVTM, CDR2 ANQGSEA, per germline. Trimming shortened V by 0 bases and J by 3 bases, and 9 bases separated the two germline ends. CDR3 residues: CSVEDGRGYEQYF. CDR3 DNA sequence: TGCAGCGTTGAAGACGGCAGGGGCTACGAGCAGTACTTC.

This clonotype was picked up a small number of times. This chain links TRBV9 with TRBJ1-2, with unresolved D. The germline CDR1 and CDR2 sequences are SGDLS and YYNGEE. Trimming took off 4 bases at V and 8 bases at J, with 15 bases between the two ends. This CDR3 comprises 13 residues. The CDR3 nucleotides are TGTGCCAGCAGCCTACATCCCTTGGTGGGCTACACCTTC. Protein: CASSLHPLVGYTF.

This clonotype came up many times. The J gene is TRBJ2-7, the V gene TRBV29-1; 7 bases line up with TRBD2. V was pared by 4 bases and J by 5 bases, with 8 bases of the junction left unmatched. The CDR3 has 13 residues. Looked up from germline, CDR1 is SQVTM and CDR2 is ANQGSEA. CDR3 loop: CSVAGGRGHEQYF. CDR3 in DNA: TGCAGCGTTGCGGGGGGTCGGGGTCACGAGCAGTACTTC.

The gene calls are TRBV5-8 and TRBJ2-7; D possibly corresponds to TRBD1 (7 bases). This CDR3 comprises 13 residues. Trimming pared 4 bases from V and 3 bases from J, leaving 11 bases between. Germline V CDR1 and CDR2: SGHTS, YDEGEE. CDR3 in amino acids: CASSQGGNYEQYF. DNA for the CDR3: TGTGCCAGCAGCCAGGGGGGAAACTACGAGCAGTACTTC.

This clonotype was detected ten times or more. The chain is built from TRBV7-8 and TRBJ2-7; 10 nucleotides align to TRBD2. V trimming: 4 bases; J trimming: 4 bases; junction bases outside the gene matches: 4. This CDR3 has 14 residues. CDR1 is SGHVS and CDR2 is FQNEAQ in the germline V gene. CDR3 in DNA: TGTGCCAGCAGCTCATCAGCGGGAGGGTACGAGCAGTACTTC. This codes for CASSSSAGGYEQYF.

The V gene is TRBV7-2, the J gene TRBJ1-2, with TRBD1 matching 9 bases. The germline V gene has CDR1 SGHTA and CDR2 FQGNSA. The CDR3 is 14 residues long. V was pared by 2 bases and J by 5 bases, with 3 bases of the junction left unmatched. The chain's CDR3 is CASSLTGQGYGYTF. The CDR3 bases are TGTGCCAGCAGCTTAACGGGACAGGGATATGGCTACACCTTC.